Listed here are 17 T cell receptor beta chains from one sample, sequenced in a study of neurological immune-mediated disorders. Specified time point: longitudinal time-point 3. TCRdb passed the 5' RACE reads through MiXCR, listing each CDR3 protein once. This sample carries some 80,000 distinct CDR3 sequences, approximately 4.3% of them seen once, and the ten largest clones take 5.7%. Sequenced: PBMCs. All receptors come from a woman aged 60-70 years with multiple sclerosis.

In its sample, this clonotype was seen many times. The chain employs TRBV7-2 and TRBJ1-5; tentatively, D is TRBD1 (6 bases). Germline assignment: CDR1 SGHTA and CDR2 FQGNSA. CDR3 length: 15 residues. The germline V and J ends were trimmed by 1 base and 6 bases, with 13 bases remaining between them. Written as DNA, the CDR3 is TGTGCCAGCAGCTTAGGAGGGAACAGGGTTCAGCCCCAGCATTTT. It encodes CASSLGGNRVQPQHF.

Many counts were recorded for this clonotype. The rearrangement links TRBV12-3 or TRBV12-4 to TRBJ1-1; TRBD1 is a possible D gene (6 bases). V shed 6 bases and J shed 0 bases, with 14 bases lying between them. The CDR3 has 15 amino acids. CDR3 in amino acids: CASREAGALNTEAFF. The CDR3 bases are TGTGCCAGCAGGGAAGCGGGGGCGCTGAACACTGAAGCTTTCTTT.

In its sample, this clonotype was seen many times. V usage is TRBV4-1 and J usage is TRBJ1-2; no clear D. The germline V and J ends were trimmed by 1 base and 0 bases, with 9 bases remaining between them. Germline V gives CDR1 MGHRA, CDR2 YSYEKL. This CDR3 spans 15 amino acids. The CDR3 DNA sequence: TGCGCCAGCAGCCAAGGTTTGGGGACTAACTATGGCTACACCTTC. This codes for CASSQGLGTNYGYTF.

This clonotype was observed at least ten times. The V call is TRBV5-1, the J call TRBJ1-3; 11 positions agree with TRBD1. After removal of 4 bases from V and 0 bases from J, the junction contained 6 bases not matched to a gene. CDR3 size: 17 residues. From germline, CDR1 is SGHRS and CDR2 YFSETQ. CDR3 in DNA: TGCGCCAGCAGCCCCAGGACAGGGGGCGCCTCTGGAAACACCATATATTTT. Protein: CASSPRTGGASGNTIYF.

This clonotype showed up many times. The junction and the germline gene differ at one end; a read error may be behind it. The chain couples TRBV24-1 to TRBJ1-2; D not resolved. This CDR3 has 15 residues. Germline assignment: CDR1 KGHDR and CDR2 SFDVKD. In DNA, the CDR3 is TGTGCCACCAGTGCTTTGGAAAGAAAATCCTATGGCTACACCTTC. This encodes CATSALERKSYGYTF.

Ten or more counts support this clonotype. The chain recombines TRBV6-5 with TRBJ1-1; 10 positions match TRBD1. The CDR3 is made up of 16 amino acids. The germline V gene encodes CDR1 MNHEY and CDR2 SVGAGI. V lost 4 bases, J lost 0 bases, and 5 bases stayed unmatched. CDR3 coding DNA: TGTGCCAGCAGTTCTCTGGACAGGGGGATGAACACTGAAGCTTTCTTT. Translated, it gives CASSSLDRGMNTEAFF.

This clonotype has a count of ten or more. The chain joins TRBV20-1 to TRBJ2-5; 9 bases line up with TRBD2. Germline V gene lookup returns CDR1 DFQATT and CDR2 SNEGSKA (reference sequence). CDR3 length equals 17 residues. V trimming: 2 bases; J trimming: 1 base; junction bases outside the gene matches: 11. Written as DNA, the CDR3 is TGCAGTGCTAGAAAGGGCGGGGGGGCCCTTTTCCAAGAGACCCAGTACTTC. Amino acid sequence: CSARKGGGALFQETQYF.

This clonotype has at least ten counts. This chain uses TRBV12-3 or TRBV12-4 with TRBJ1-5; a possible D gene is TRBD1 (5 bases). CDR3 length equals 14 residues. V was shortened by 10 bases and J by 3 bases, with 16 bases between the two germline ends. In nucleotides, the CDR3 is TGTGCCACCGGAGTAGGAGGGGTCAATCAGCCCCAGCATTTT. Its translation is CATGVGGVNQPQHF.

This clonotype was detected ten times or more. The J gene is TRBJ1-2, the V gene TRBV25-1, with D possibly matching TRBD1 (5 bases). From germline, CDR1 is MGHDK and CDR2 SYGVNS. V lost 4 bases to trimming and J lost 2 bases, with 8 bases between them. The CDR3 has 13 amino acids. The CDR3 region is CASSVGANYGYTF. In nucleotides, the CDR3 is TGTGCCAGCAGTGTAGGGGCCAACTATGGCTACACCTTC.

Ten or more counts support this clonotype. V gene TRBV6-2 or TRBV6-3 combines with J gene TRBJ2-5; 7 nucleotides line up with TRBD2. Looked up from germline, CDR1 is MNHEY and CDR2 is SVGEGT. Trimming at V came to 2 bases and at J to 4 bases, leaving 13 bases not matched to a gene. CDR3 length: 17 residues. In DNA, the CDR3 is TGTGCCAGCAGTTACGGTAGTGTTAGCGGGTTCGGAGAGACCCAGTACTTC. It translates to CASSYGSVSGFGETQYF.

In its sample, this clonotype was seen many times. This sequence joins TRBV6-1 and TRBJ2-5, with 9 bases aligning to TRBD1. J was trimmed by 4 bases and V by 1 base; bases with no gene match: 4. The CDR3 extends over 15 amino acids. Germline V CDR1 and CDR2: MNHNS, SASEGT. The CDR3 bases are TGTGCCAGCAGTGAAGTGGGACAGGGAAGAGAGACCCAGTACTTC. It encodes CASSEVGQGRETQYF.

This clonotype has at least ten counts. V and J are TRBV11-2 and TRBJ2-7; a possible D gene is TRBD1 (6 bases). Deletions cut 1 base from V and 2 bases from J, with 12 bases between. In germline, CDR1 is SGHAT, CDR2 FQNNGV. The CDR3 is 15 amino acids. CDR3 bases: TGTGCCAGCAGCTTAGTCGGGACAAGCACCTACGAGCAGTACTTC. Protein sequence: CASSLVGTSTYEQYF.

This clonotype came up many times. In DNA, the CDR3 is TGTGCCAGCTCCCCTCAGGGAGCGGGGCTTTACAATGAGCAGTTCTTC. Protein sequence: CASSPQGAGLYNEQFF. The chain couples TRBV18 to TRBJ2-1; the match to TRBD2 covers 7 bases. The CDR3 length is 16 residues. Looked up from germline, CDR1 is KGHSH and CDR2 is LQKENI. V trimming: 6 bases; J trimming: 4 bases; junction bases outside the gene matches: 12.

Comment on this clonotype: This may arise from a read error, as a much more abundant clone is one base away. The CDR3 here is CASSSETSVNTIYF. Here the CDR3 DNA reads TGTGCCAGCAGCTCCGAAACCTCTGTAAACACCATATATTTT. V is TRBV7-8 and J is TRBJ1-3, with D uncertain. This CDR3 contains 14 residues. CDR1 and CDR2 from the germline V gene are SGHVS and FQNEAQ. Looking up the rest from reference TRBV7-8 and TRBJ1-3 gives the full variable domain: GAGVSQSPRYKVAKRGQDVALRCDPISGHVSLFWYQQALGQGPEFLTYFQNEAQLDKSGLPSDRFFAERPEGSVSTLKIQRTQQEDSAVYLCASSSETSVNTIYFGEGSWLTVV.

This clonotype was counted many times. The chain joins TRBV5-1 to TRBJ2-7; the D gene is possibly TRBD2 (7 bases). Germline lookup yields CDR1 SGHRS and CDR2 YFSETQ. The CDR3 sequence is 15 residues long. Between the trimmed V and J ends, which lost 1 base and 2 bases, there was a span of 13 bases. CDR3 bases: TGCGCCAGCAGCTTGAGAGGGGGGGAACCCTACGAGCAGTACTTC. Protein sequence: CASSLRGGEPYEQYF.

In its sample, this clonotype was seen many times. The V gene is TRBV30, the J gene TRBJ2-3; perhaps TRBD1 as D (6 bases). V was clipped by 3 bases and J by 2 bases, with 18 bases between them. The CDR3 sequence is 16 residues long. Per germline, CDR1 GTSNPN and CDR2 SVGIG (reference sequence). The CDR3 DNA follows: TGTGCCTGGAGCTTTCCCTGGCAGGGGTCCACAGATACGCAGTATTTT. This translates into CAWSFPWQGSTDTQYF.

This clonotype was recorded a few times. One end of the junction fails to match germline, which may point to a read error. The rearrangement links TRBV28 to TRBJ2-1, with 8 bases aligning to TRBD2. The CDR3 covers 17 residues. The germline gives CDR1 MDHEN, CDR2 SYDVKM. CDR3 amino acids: CASSLWTGSGAYNEQFF. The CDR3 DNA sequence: TGTGCCAGCAGTTTATGGACCGGTAGCGGGGCCTACAACGAGCAGTTCTTC.